This TCR beta chain was found in a study of metastatic and nonmetastatic thyroid tumors. Background on the study: Comparison of repertoires was carried out across blood and tumor or nodule tissue from malignant and benign thyroid patients.

All patients were treatment-naive before thyroid surgery. Under the authors' procedure: Across clinicopathological groups, CDR3 differences served as the basis for building a distant-metastasis classifier for papillary thyroid cancer. Using MiXCR, TCRdb re-called clones from the PCR reads. TCRdb, rather than the study authors, made the V and J calls. The sample has some 20,000 clones; less than 35% are singletons. As for this clone: Its antigen is undetermined.

Study-wide results and limits: The reported finding was significantly higher TCR beta diversity in malignant thyroid tumors relative to benign nodules, in blood and tumor.

V was pared by 6 bases and J by 5 bases, with 11 bases of the junction left unmatched. Germline V lookup: CDR1 SNHLY, CDR2 FYNNEI. This CDR3 contains 16 residues. The origin of this receptor is a female donor with papillary thyroid cancer or a benign thyroid nodule (not recorded which). Some clones in this sample may be carry-over from other donors' samples. V and J are TRBV2 and TRBJ2-7; TRBD1 agrees at 12 bases. Material: adjacent normal tissue. The CDR3 DNA reads TGTGCCAGCAGCGCCTCCGGGACAGGGGGCTTCCACGAGCAGTACTTC. It codes for CASSASGTGGFHEQYF.